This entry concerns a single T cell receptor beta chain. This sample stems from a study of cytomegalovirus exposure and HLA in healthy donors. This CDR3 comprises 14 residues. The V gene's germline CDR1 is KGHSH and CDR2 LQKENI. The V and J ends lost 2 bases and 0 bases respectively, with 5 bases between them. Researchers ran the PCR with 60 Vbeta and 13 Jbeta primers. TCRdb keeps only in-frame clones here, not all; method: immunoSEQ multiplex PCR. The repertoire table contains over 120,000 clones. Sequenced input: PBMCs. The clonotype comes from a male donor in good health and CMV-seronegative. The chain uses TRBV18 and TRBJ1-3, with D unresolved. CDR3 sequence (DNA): TGTGCCAGCTCACCAGGGAGCTCTGGAAACACCATATATTTT. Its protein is CASSPGSSGNTIYF.